Presented here are 32 T cell receptor beta chains from one specimen sequenced in a study of T cells in Graves' hyperthyroidism and ophthalmopathy. Using RNA transcripts as the source, TCR beta CDR3 regions were amplified. A set of HTBI primers served as the primers for a first-round RT-PCR of the TCR CDR3. TCRdb re-analysed the multiplex PCR reads in MiXCR, keeping a single row per CDR3 protein. Of 250,000 to 300,000 distinct CDR3 sequences listed, about an eighth are singletons. Sequences were obtained from blood. The receptors originated from a woman in her 30s with Graves' hyperthyroidism that later progressed to Graves' ophthalmopathy.

There are many counts of this clonotype. The rearrangement uses TRBV2 and TRBJ2-7; possible D gene TRBD2, 5 bases. Germline V gives CDR1 SNHLY, CDR2 FYNNEI. The CDR3 length is 15 residues. With 3 bases removed from V and 3 bases from J, the gap between germline ends came to 15 bases. CDR3 loop: CASSERLLGIYEQYF. Written as DNA, the CDR3 is TGTGCCAGCAGTGAGAGACTATTGGGAATCTACGAGCAGTACTTC.

This clonotype appeared many times. The rearrangement joins TRBV7-3 to TRBJ1-5; a possible D gene is TRBD1 (5 bases). The germline V gene has CDR1 SGHTA and CDR2 FQGTGA. This CDR3 contains 15 residues. Trimming removed 0 bases at V and 4 bases at J, with 10 bases between. CDR3: CASSLTGDPNQPQHF. The CDR3 DNA reads TGTGCCAGCAGCTTAACCGGGGACCCAAATCAGCCCCAGCATTTT. Based on the CDR3 plus reference TRBV7-3 and TRBJ1-5, the full variable domain is GAGVSQTPSNKVTEKGKYVELRCDPISGHTALYWYRQSLGQGPEFLIYFQGTGAADDSGLPNDRFFAVRPEGSVSTLKIQRTERGDSAVYLCASSLTGDPNQPQHFGDGTRLSIL.

The rearrangement uses TRBV5-1 and TRBJ2-7; the match to TRBD2 covers 7 bases. CDR1 and CDR2 (germline): SGHRS, YFSETQ. The CDR3 totals 14 residues. The V gene end was trimmed by 1 base and the J gene end by 4 bases; junction bases not matched to a gene: 5. The CDR3 coding sequence is TGCGCCAGCAGCTTGATCGCGGGAGCTTACGAGCAGTACTTC. It translates to CASSLIAGAYEQYF. The full variable domain, with the rest looked up from reference TRBV5-1 and TRBJ2-7, is KAGVTQTPRYLIKTRGQQVTLSCSPISGHRSVSWYQQTPGQGLQFLFEYFSETQRNKGNFPGRFSGRQFSNSRSEMNVSTLELGDSALYLCASSLIAGAYEQYFGPGTRLTVT.

This clonotype was observed many times. This chain joins TRBV11-1 and TRBJ2-5; D is uncertain. The CDR3 has 16 amino acids. Germline values: CDR1 SGHAT, CDR2 FQDESV (reference sequence). Trimming pared 5 bases from V and 1 base from J, leaving 17 bases between. The CDR3 loop reads CASSPLIGPIQETQYF. CDR3 DNA sequence: TGTGCCAGCAGCCCTTTAATAGGGCCGATCCAAGAGACCCAGTACTTC.

The chain uses TRBV4-2 and TRBJ2-3, with 13 bases lining up with TRBD2. This CDR3 has 19 residues. V lost 0 bases to trimming and J lost 4 bases; unmatched junction nucleotides: 10. Germline V gene sequence: CDR1 LGHNA, CDR2 YNFKEQ. The chain's CDR3 is CASSQDPELAGGPSDTQYF. CDR3 sequence (DNA): TGTGCCAGCAGCCAAGATCCGGAACTAGCGGGAGGGCCTTCAGATACGCAGTATTTT.

In its sample, this clonotype was seen a few times. V usage is TRBV5-4 and J usage is TRBJ1-1, with D tentatively TRBD1 (5 bases). Trimming removed 1 base from V and 5 bases from J, with 15 bases in between. This CDR3 comprises 15 residues. Germline V gene lookup returns CDR1 SGHNT and CDR2 YYREEE (reference sequence). The CDR3: CASSLPDRRVTEAFF. The CDR3 DNA is TGTGCCAGCAGCTTGCCCGACAGAAGGGTAACTGAAGCTTTCTTT.

There are many counts of this clonotype. CDR3 in amino acids: CASSHSGGRYNEQFF. CDR3 bases: TGTGCCAGCAGCCACTCCGGCGGACGCTACAATGAGCAGTTCTTC. V and J are TRBV7-9 and TRBJ2-1; D is uncertain. CDR1 is SEHNR, CDR2 FQNEAQ, per germline (reference sequence). V was clipped by 5 bases and J by 3 bases, with 14 bases between them. The CDR3 extends over 15 amino acids.

This clonotype came up many times. The chain carries TRBV3-1 and TRBJ1-6; the D is unclear. The germline V gene has CDR1 LGHDT and CDR2 YNNKEL (reference sequence). CDR3 length equals 14 residues. Trimming took off 1 base at V and 9 bases at J, with 10 bases between the two ends. CDR3 loop: CASSQVDRISPLHF. CDR3 DNA: TGTGCCAGCAGCCAAGTGGACCGAATTTCACCCCTCCACTTT.

This clonotype was seen ten or more times. This chain links TRBV6-2 or TRBV6-3 with TRBJ2-7, with 12 bases aligning to TRBD2. The CDR3 is 17 amino acids. From germline, CDR1 is MNHEY and CDR2 SVGEGT. V lost 6 bases to trimming and J lost 0 bases; unmatched junction nucleotides: 9. In DNA, the CDR3 is TGTGCCAGCAGCCTACAGCCGGGACTAGCGGGCTCCTACGAGCAGTACTTC. Its translation is CASSLQPGLAGSYEQYF.

V usage is TRBV5-4 and J usage is TRBJ2-7; D gene uncertain. CDR3 length: 13 residues. The germline V gene has CDR1 SGHNT and CDR2 YYREEE (reference sequence). V was pared by 4 bases and J by 6 bases, with 14 bases between. The CDR3 DNA reads as TGTGCCAGCAGCCCTTTAATCTCTCGCGAGCAGTACTTC. As protein: CASSPLISREQYF.

This clonotype was counted at least ten times. The rearrangement links TRBV6-2 or TRBV6-3 to TRBJ2-7; unclear D gene. This CDR3 has 12 residues. Trimming shortened V by 4 bases and J by 0 bases, and 4 bases separated the two germline ends. Germline lookup yields CDR1 MNHEY and CDR2 SVGEGT. The CDR3 DNA sequence: TGTGCCAGCAGTTCCTTCTCCTACGAGCAGTACTTC. Amino acids: CASSSFSYEQYF.

Turning to this clonotype: Possible read error: a much larger clone is one base away. V is TRBV27 and J is TRBJ2-5; D unresolved. From germline, CDR1 is MNHEY and CDR2 SMNVEV (reference sequence). Trimming pared 2 bases from V and 5 bases from J, leaving 15 bases between. The CDR3 totals 15 residues. Here the CDR3 reads CASSLLSYEFETQYF. The DNA of the CDR3 is TGTGCCAGCAGTTTACTGAGCTATGAATTTGAGACCCAGTACTTC.

In its sample, this clonotype was seen a few times. CDR3: CASGPGQSSNYGYTF. The CDR3 DNA reads TGTGCTAGTGGACCCGGACAGTCTTCTAACTATGGCTACACCTTC. J is TRBJ1-2 and V is TRBV12-5, with D maybe TRBD1 (6 bases). The CDR3 extends over 15 amino acids. V dropped 6 bases and J dropped 0 bases, with 14 bases sitting between them. Germline-derived CDR1 and CDR2 are LGHNT and FRNRAP. The whole variable domain, remainder taken from reference TRBV12-5 and TRBJ1-2, is DARVTQTPRHKVTEMGQEVTMRCQPILGHNTVFWYRQTMMQGLELLAYFRNRAPLDDSGMPKDRFSAEMPDATLATLKIQPSEPRDSAVYFCASGPGQSSNYGYTFGSGTRLTVV.

This clonotype showed up many times. The chain is built from TRBV7-6 and TRBJ2-7; 12 positions match TRBD1. The CDR3 is made up of 15 amino acids. The J segment lost 6 bases and the V segment lost 7 bases, leaving 10 bases of the junction unmatched. CDR1 and CDR2 from the germline V gene are SGHVS and FNYEAQ. Written as DNA, the CDR3 is TGTGCCAGCATGGAAGGGGGACAGGGGGCTGGCGAGCAGTACTTC. This sequence encodes CASMEGGQGAGEQYF.

The chain combines TRBV7-9 with TRBJ2-1; D gene ambiguous. V lost 6 bases and J 12 bases, leaving 3 bases between the germline ends. Germline lookup yields CDR1 SEHNR and CDR2 FQNEAQ (reference sequence). The CDR3 consists of 8 residues. The CDR3 is CASSPQFF. The CDR3 DNA follows: TGTGCCAGCAGTCCGCAGTTCTTC.

The sample holds many counts of this clonotype. The V and J genes are TRBV20-1 and TRBJ2-5; possibly TRBD2 for D (5 bases). CDR3 length: 14 residues. Looked up from germline, CDR1 is DFQATT and CDR2 is SNEGSKA (reference sequence). Deletions cut 6 bases from V and 3 bases from J, with 17 bases between. The CDR3 sequence is CSARGSSPEETQYF. CDR3 coding DNA: TGCAGTGCCCGAGGGTCTTCCCCCGAAGAGACCCAGTACTTC.

In this sample, this clonotype turned up many times. The rearrangement joins TRBV18 to TRBJ2-3; D is unclear. The germline V gene has CDR1 KGHSH and CDR2 LQKENI. V was trimmed by 2 bases and J by 2 bases, leaving 11 bases between them. This CDR3 region has 15 residues. Here the CDR3 reads CASSPLSLSTDTQYF. CDR3 in DNA: TGTGCCAGCTCACCATTGAGTCTTTCCACAGATACGCAGTATTTT.

This clonotype was seen only a few times. With a much larger clone just one base away, this may be a read error. The rearrangement links TRBV30 to TRBJ2-7; unclear D gene. The V and J ends lost 4 bases and 6 bases respectively, with 16 bases between them. Looked up from germline, CDR1 is GTSNPN and CDR2 is SVGIG (reference sequence). This CDR3 comprises 13 residues. DNA of the CDR3: TGTGCCTGGAAGCCCCCCGGGCCAGGCGAGCAGTACTTC. It codes for CAWKPPGPGEQYF.

This clonotype was detected a few times. The chain links TRBV28 to TRBJ2-7; the match to TRBD1 covers 7 bases. The junction had 14 bases not matched to a gene; V was cut back by 7 bases and J by 2 bases. The CDR3 is 16 residues long. CDR1 is MDHEN and CDR2 is SYDVKM in the germline V gene. CDR3 in amino acids: CASTSRRTGSPYEQYF. CDR3 nucleotides: TGTGCCAGCACCTCGCGCCGGACAGGCTCCCCCTACGAGCAGTACTTC.

In its sample, this clonotype was seen many times. The V and J genes are TRBV7-9 and TRBJ2-7, with D tentatively TRBD1 (6 bases). The V end was cut by 5 bases, the J end by 7 bases, with 18 bases between. This CDR3 comprises 14 residues. The germline V gene has CDR1 SEHNR and CDR2 FQNEAQ (reference sequence). The chain's CDR3 is CASSIPEGVGEQYF. The CDR3 nucleotides are TGTGCCAGCAGCATCCCTGAGGGGGTCGGAGAGCAGTACTTC.

There are many counts of this clonotype. V usage is TRBV5-1 and J usage is TRBJ2-1, with 10 bases matching TRBD1. From germline, CDR1 is SGHRS and CDR2 YFSETQ. The CDR3 runs to 16 residues. V gave up 3 bases and J gave up 6 bases; unmatched junction bases: 9. The CDR3 sequence is CASSSRDRGLGNEQFF. Written as DNA, the CDR3 is TGCGCCAGCAGCTCAAGGGACAGGGGATTGGGCAATGAGCAGTTCTTC.

This clonotype came up many times. This chain connects TRBV4-3 to TRBJ2-5; 9 bases fit TRBD2. V lost 1 base and J lost 5; bases outside the gene matches: 11. Germline-derived CDR1 and CDR2 are LGHNA and YSLEER. The CDR3 extends over 17 amino acids. The CDR3 reads CASSQVQSGRLPETQYF. The CDR3 nucleotides read TGCGCCAGCAGCCAAGTTCAGAGCGGGAGGTTACCCGAGACCCAGTACTTC.

The chain carries TRBV28 and TRBJ2-1, with TRBD1 identical over 8 bases. This CDR3 spans 12 amino acids. CDR1 and CDR2 from the germline V gene are MDHEN and SYDVKM. V trimming: 6 bases; J trimming: 12 bases; junction bases outside the gene matches: 7. The CDR3 nucleotides are TGTGCCAGCAGAGAAGGACAGGGCTTGCAGTTCTTC. Its translation: CASREGQGLQFF. Drawing the rest from reference TRBV28 and TRBJ2-1, the complete variable domain is DVKVTQSSRYLVKRTGEKVFLECVQDMDHENMFWYRQDPGLGLRLIYFSYDVKMKEKGDIPEGYSVSREKKERFSLILESASTNQTSMYLCASREGQGLQFFGPGTRLTVL.

This clonotype was recorded at least ten times. The gene calls are TRBV7-2 and TRBJ1-1; no clear D gene. V lost 4 bases, J lost 3 bases, and 15 bases lay in between. Germline-derived CDR1 and CDR2 are SGHTA and FQGNSA. The CDR3 runs 15 residues. CDR3 loop: CASSSRPGAYTEAFF. The CDR3 nucleotides are TGTGCCAGCAGCTCCCGTCCGGGAGCTTACACTGAAGCTTTCTTT.

This clonotype occurred many times. The rearrangement links TRBV30 to TRBJ2-5; D is uncertain. Trimming left V 2 bases short and J 2 bases short, with 6 bases between. The CDR3 length is 12 residues. Germline V gene lookup returns CDR1 GTSNPN and CDR2 SVGIG (reference sequence). CDR3 sequence (DNA): TGTGCCTGGAGTCGTTTGCAAGAGACCCAGTACTTC. Translation gives CAWSRLQETQYF.

This clonotype was seen repeatedly, ten times or more. The V and J genes are TRBV12-3 or TRBV12-4 and TRBJ2-5; 7 positions agree with TRBD2. V shed 5 bases and J 4 bases; nucleotides not matched to a gene: 7. CDR3 length: 14 amino acids. The CDR3 DNA follows: TGTGCCAGCAGTGGGGGGGTTGGTTCAGAGACCCAGTACTTC. Amino acid sequence: CASSGGVGSETQYF.

This clonotype occurred many times. The chain employs TRBV6-1 and TRBJ1-2, with D maybe TRBD1 (6 bases). Germline CDR1 and CDR2: MNHNS and SASEGT. Trimming removed 5 bases at V and 2 bases at J, with 9 bases between. CDR3 size: 13 residues. The CDR3 DNA follows: TGTGCCAGCAGTCCGCAGGGGAACTATGGCTACACCTTC. Protein: CASSPQGNYGYTF.

This clonotype was observed a handful of times. The V gene is TRBV14, the J gene TRBJ2-7; TRBD2 is a possible D gene (5 bases). This CDR3 contains 14 residues. The germline V gene encodes CDR1 SGHDN and CDR2 FVKESK. With 1 base removed from V and 4 bases from J, the gap between germline ends came to 11 bases. The CDR3 region has the DNA TGTGCCAGCAGCCAAGGGACTTGGCGTTACGAGCAGTACTTC. Translation gives CASSQGTWRYEQYF.

The gene calls are TRBV4-1 and TRBJ2-7, with 7 bases matching TRBD1. V trimming: 1 base; J trimming: 3 bases; junction bases outside the gene matches: 6. The length of the CDR3 is 15 residues. Germline V gives CDR1 MGHRA, CDR2 YSYEKL. The CDR3 DNA is TGCGCCAGCAGCCAAGTCTTAGGGGGCAACTACGAGCAGTACTTC. Residues: CASSQVLGGNYEQYF.

This clonotype was counted between two and nine times. This chain joins TRBV7-3 and TRBJ2-6; perhaps TRBD1 as D (5 bases). Germline values: CDR1 SGHTA, CDR2 FQGTGA. There are 17 residues in the CDR3. V lost 5 bases and J 1 base, leaving 15 bases between the germline ends. The CDR3 reads CASSLERGISGANVLTF. CDR3 DNA sequence: TGTGCCAGCAGCCTCGAAAGGGGCATATCTGGGGCCAACGTCCTGACTTTC.

The table lists this clonotype with many counts. The chain links TRBV18 to TRBJ2-1, with D tentatively TRBD1 (5 bases). Germline CDR1 and CDR2: KGHSH and LQKENI. This CDR3 has 13 amino acids. Trimming stripped 3 bases from V and 4 bases from J, with 7 bases between. The CDR3 is CASSPDRYNEQFF. The CDR3 DNA is TGTGCCAGCTCACCCGACAGATACAATGAGCAGTTCTTC.

This chain uses TRBV3-2 with TRBJ2-7. TRBV3-2 is classified as a pseudogene. This CDR3 has 15 amino acids. For the CDR3, the DNA is TGTGCCAGCAGCCAAGGGGTGGCGAGCGACTACGAGCAGTACTTC. It codes for CASSQGVASDYEQYF.